These 7 T cell receptor beta chains were sequenced from one sample in a study of blood T cell repertoires in COVID-19. Sequenced by immunoSEQ multiplex PCR; TCRdb stores in-frame clones only, minus some. The table lists tens of thousands of clones, roughly 90% of them singletons, with roughly a sixth in the top ten. Sequenced input: peripheral blood. Source of these receptors: an elderly woman with acute or convalescent COVID-19.

J is TRBJ1-2 and V is TRBV20-1; D unresolved. The length of the CDR3 is 10 residues. The V and J ends lost 4 bases and 4 bases respectively, with 4 bases between them. Germline V gene lookup returns CDR1 DFQATT and CDR2 SNEGSKA (reference sequence). CDR3 bases: TGCAGTGCTAACAGCTATGGCTACACCTTC. Its translation is CSANSYGYTF.

The genes are TRBV7-2 and TRBJ2-5; 7 bases fit TRBD1. The V and J ends lost 1 base and 1 base, in that order; junction bases with no gene match: 12. Germline V gene lookup returns CDR1 SGHTA and CDR2 FQGNSA. The CDR3 is 18 amino acids. The CDR3 nucleotides read TGTGCCAGCAGCTTAGGCAAGGGGGCGAACTACCTCCAAGAGACCCAGTACTTC. Residues: CASSLGKGANYLQETQYF. Combining the CDR3 with reference TRBV7-2 and TRBJ2-5 gives the whole variable domain GAGVSQSPSNKVTEKGKDVELRCDPISGHTALYWYRQSLGQGLEFLIYFQGNSAPDKSGLPSDRFSAERTGGSVSTLTIQRTQQEDSAVYLCASSLGKGANYLQETQYFGPGTRLLVL.

The CDR3 DNA reads as TGTGCCAGCAGCCAGAGTTTTGGGACAGGACTCCACGAGCAGTACTTC. It translates to CASSQSFGTGLHEQYF. The genes are TRBV9 and TRBJ2-7; 8 bases agree with TRBD1. Trimming at V came to 4 bases and at J to 5 bases, leaving 14 bases not matched to a gene. Germline assignment: CDR1 SGDLS and CDR2 YYNGEE. CDR3 length: 16 amino acids.

This clone appeared a few times. The chain joins TRBV29-1 to TRBJ2-7; maybe TRBD1 (5 bases). Trimming removed 7 bases from V and 3 bases from J, with 16 bases in between. This CDR3 has 13 residues. From germline, CDR1 is SQVTM and CDR2 ANQGSEA. This CDR3 is CSAIPAGIYEQYF. CDR3 nucleotides: TGCAGCGCTATACCGGCAGGGATCTACGAGCAGTACTTC.

This clone was counted between two and nine times. The genes are TRBV7-9 and TRBJ1-4, with 10 bases identical to TRBD1. This CDR3 has 16 amino acids. The J segment lost 0 bases and the V segment lost 4 bases, leaving 2 bases of the junction unmatched. The V gene's germline CDR1 is SEHNR and CDR2 FQNEAQ (reference sequence). CDR3 bases: TGTGCCAGCAGCTCTGGACAGGGGGCAACTAATGAAAAACTGTTTTTT. It translates to CASSSGQGATNEKLFF.

The rearrangement joins TRBV5-4 to TRBJ2-7, with D tentatively TRBD1 (6 bases). This CDR3 contains 15 residues. Trimming pared 3 bases from V and 1 base from J, leaving 14 bases between. Germline V CDR1 and CDR2: SGHNT, YYREEE (reference sequence). DNA for the CDR3: TGTGCCAGCAGCTCGAAGCCAGGGGTATCCTACGAGCAGTACTTC. Translating gives CASSSKPGVSYEQYF.

The gene calls are TRBV12-2 and TRBJ1-4; the table names TRBD1, a call not compared with the DNA. TRBV12-2 is deemed a pseudogene. This CDR3 is built from 15 residues. In DNA, the CDR3 is TGTGCAAGTCGCTTAGAACAGGGGGCAAGGGAAAAACTGTTTTTT. Translation gives CASRLEQGAREKLFF.